This T cell receptor (beta chain) came from a study of cytomegalovirus exposure and HLA in healthy donors. This clone was detected only a few times. The primer mix had 60 Vbeta and 13 Jbeta primers. The repertoire was sequenced with immunoSEQ multiplex PCR; TCRdb's copy has only in-frame clones and lacks some. The repertoire includes about 170,000 clones, around 82% of them detected once, and about 13% sits in the top ten. Trimming cost V 5 bases and J 3 bases; bases outside gene matches: 16. The V gene's germline CDR1 is SEHNR and CDR2 FQNEAQ (reference sequence). This CDR3 comprises 19 residues. This sequence was found in a woman aged 45-65 years in good health and CMV-seropositive. V and J are TRBV7-9 and TRBJ2-2, with 9 bases matching TRBD1. Specimen: PBMCs. The CDR3 spells CASSRVGDRGITDTGELFF. CDR3 nucleotide sequence: TGTGCCAGCAGCAGGGTAGGAGACAGGGGGATAACCGACACCGGGGAGCTGTTTTTT.